These 7 T cell receptor beta chains came from one sample sequenced in a study of blood T cell repertoires in COVID-19. Clones were read by immunoSEQ multiplex PCR, and TCRdb kept only the in-frame ones, dropping some. Here the sample spans some 150,000 clones, 65% to 85% being singletons. The sequenced sample consisted of peripheral blood. The receptors derive from a man aged 45-65 years with active or convalescent COVID-19.

The chain is built from TRBV19 and TRBJ2-1; D is possibly TRBD2 (6 bases). Germline CDR1 reads LNHDA; CDR2 reads SQIVND (reference sequence). The CDR3 contains 14 residues. V gave up 4 bases and J gave up 7 bases, with 14 bases separating them. CDR3 sequence: CASSNNRDLNEQFF. CDR3 in DNA: TGTGCCAGTAGTAACAACCGGGACTTAAATGAGCAGTTCTTC.

This CDR3 is CASTQGREVYTGELFF. As DNA, the CDR3 is TGTGCCAGCACCCAGGGGCGGGAGGTTTACACCGGGGAGCTGTTTTTT. The chain joins TRBV9 to TRBJ2-2; 8 bases align to TRBD2. The germline V gene encodes CDR1 SGDLS and CDR2 YYNGEE. The V segment lost 6 bases and the J segment 3 bases; nucleotides outside the gene matches: 10. The CDR3 contains 16 residues.

The chain joins TRBV7-9 to TRBJ2-3; 9 nucleotides agree with TRBD2. In germline, CDR1 is SEHNR, CDR2 FQNEAQ (reference sequence). CDR3 size: 17 residues. The J segment lost 3 bases and the V segment lost 2 bases, leaving 9 bases of the junction unmatched. CDR3 coding DNA: TGTGCCAGCAGCTTATCCGTTGGTAGCGGGAGAACAGATACGCAGTATTTT. Amino acid sequence: CASSLSVGSGRTDTQYF.

The chain links TRBV4-2 to TRBJ1-1; TRBD1 matches 7 bases. J gave up 5 bases and V 0 bases, and 6 bases lay outside the gene matches. The germline V gene has CDR1 LGHNA and CDR2 YNFKEQ. The CDR3 is 15 residues long. The CDR3 spells CASSQEARGVTEAFF. CDR3 nucleotides: TGTGCCAGCAGCCAAGAAGCCAGGGGGGTGACTGAAGCTTTCTTT.

This clone was detected a few times. The chain combines TRBV28 with TRBJ2-2, with D perhaps matching TRBD2 (5 bases). Germline V gene data show CDR1 as MDHEN and CDR2 as SYDVKM. This CDR3 is built from 15 residues. Trimming shortened V by 4 bases and J by 2 bases, and 11 bases separated the two germline ends. CDR3 region: CASSSPGTNTGELFF. Written as DNA, the CDR3 is TGTGCCAGCAGTTCTCCGGGAACCAACACCGGGGAGCTGTTTTTT.

The chain combines TRBV25-1 with TRBJ2-5, with TRBD1 as a possible D gene (6 bases). Trimming removed 10 bases from V and 5 bases from J, with 23 bases in between. The CDR3 length is 15 residues. CDR1 and CDR2 from the germline V gene are MGHDK and SYGVNS. The CDR3 is CATSTGQGLRETQYF. The CDR3 nucleotides are TGTGCCACCTCCACCGGGCAGGGGCTGAGGGAGACCCAGTACTTC.

The CDR3 DNA reads as TGTGCCAGCAGTGAAGCGCGGCGGGACTACGAGCAGTACTTC. It specifies CASSEARRDYEQYF. The V gene is TRBV6-1, the J gene TRBJ2-7; D perhaps matches TRBD2 (6 bases). CDR3 length: 14 residues. Germline-derived CDR1 and CDR2 are MNHNS and SASEGT. V lost 0 bases and J 3 bases, leaving 9 bases between the germline ends.